One T cell receptor (beta chain) is described in this entry. Its antigen is unknown. It has no much larger one-base neighbor in the sample; base qualities were not kept. The protocol used for the library was the immunoSEQ multiplex PCR assay. RNA was extracted from all samples and reverse transcribed into cDNA, which served as template for TCR sequencing. First-strand cDNA was synthesized using SuperScript III with a 2:1 mix of oligo-dT and random hexamers. Amplification bias was assessed with a synthetic immune receptor repertoire, and residual bias was removed computationally. Per the source publication's procedure: Raw reads were preprocessed to remove errors, and CDR3 was defined according to IMGT conventions as the region from the conserved cysteine to phenylalanine. Clonality was computed as 1 minus the Shannon entropy, with the entropy normalized by log2 of the number of productive unique TCRs. CD4 or CD8 identity of scalp clones was inferred by cross-referencing scalp TCRbeta sequences with sorted blood CD4 and CD8 repertoires. This immuneACCESS table, as held by TCRdb, lists in-frame sequences with V and J called but not all clones. Of the missing ones, under half trace to an unresolved V gene in checked studies; the others have no known cause. V and J calls and clone size are those listed in that table; D and trimming were worked out from the DNA. This sample holds fewer than 250,000 clones; 50% to 65% were observed only once. More than 0.4% of the sample lies in the top ten.

The sample is drawn from a study of CD8+ T cells in alopecia areata (dated by TCRdb to 2017 to 2018). In the study overall: Treated patients were enrolled in an open-label pilot trial of oral tofacitinib, 5 to 10 mg twice daily, for moderate-to-severe alopecia areata. Tofacitinib was given for 6 to 18 months, followed by 6 months of follow-up off drug to assess delayed response and recurrence. TCRbeta CDR3 regions were amplified by immunoSEQ multiplex PCR using 35 Vbeta forward and 13 Jbeta reverse primers. Human TCRbeta sequencing covered scalp tissue and sorted CD4+ and CD8+ peripheral blood T cells from patchy and totalis/universalis alopecia areata patients and healthy controls. Biopsies were taken from tofacitinib-treated patients at baseline and at 4 and 24 weeks of treatment, and a later scalp biopsy was taken in several of the tofacitinib-treated patients. To study T cell clonal expansion in alopecia areata, the researchers applied high-throughput TCRbeta sequencing to both the C3H/HeJ mouse model and human patients. RNA was extracted with the PAXgene miRNA kit for fixed scalp, the miRNeasy kit for PBMCs, and the RNeasy kit for mouse skin. Scalp clonality was compared across normal scalp (n=4), patchy alopecia areata scalp (n=8), and alopecia totalis/universalis scalp (n=8). The paper's findings and limits, for the study overall: Resident alphabeta T cells in normal human skin are also sequenced, complicating scalp TCR repertoire analysis, unlike mouse skin dominated by gammadelta T cells. Lesional scalp, especially in alopecia totalis/universalis, showed higher clonality and more expanded CD8+ clones than normal scalp, suggesting antigenic drive. TCR sequences shared between patients were less clear than in mice, possibly partly because of HLA diversity in the patient population.

CDR1 KGHSH and CDR2 LQKENI are derived from the germline V gene. From the cysteine through the phenylalanine, the CDR3 covers 15 amino acids. Only CDR3 DNA is held: 45 bases, read in frame from base 1. V loses 3 bases, J loses 4 bases, and the germline ends lie 13 bases apart. Interpreted using the paper, the time point label stands for: baseline before oral tofacitinib. Peripheral blood and lesional scalp punch biopsies were obtained from patients with alopecia areata. After PBMCs were isolated by density centrifugation and stained for CD3, CD4 and CD8, a FACSAria was used to sort CD4+ and CD8+ T cells.

The clonotype was recovered from a human donor with alopecia areata. The specimen comprised CD4+ T cells sorted from blood, sampled at week 0. The V and J genes are TRBV18 and TRBJ2-4; the D gene is perhaps TRBD1, from 5 matching bases. The CDR3 reads as follows: CASSPQGTYKNIQYF. The DNA sequence is given as TGTGCCAGCTCACCCCAGGGAACTTATAAAAACATTCAGTACTTC.